The sequence of this TCR beta chain was determined in a study of molecular identifiers for immune sequencing clone quantification. CDR3 size: 15 residues. Germline V gene data show CDR1 as MNHEY and CDR2 as SVGAGI. Deletions cut 4 bases from V and 1 base from J, with 13 bases between. The sample holds many counts of this clonotype. TCRdb used MiXCR to reprocess the PCR reads, holding one entry per CDR3 protein. The table has about 640,000 distinct CDR3 sequences, approximately 20% seen once. The clonotype originates from a human donor in good health. Some libraries in this study had Jurkat cell RNA spiked in. This chain uses TRBV6-5 with TRBJ2-5, with D perhaps matching TRBD2 (6 bases). Specimen: naive CD8+ T cells from blood, with Jurkat cell RNA spiked in. This sample's subset: FACS-sorted CD8+CD4-CCR7+CD45RA+ naive T cells. CDR3 region: CASSSAEGVQETQYF. CDR3 coding DNA: TGTGCCAGCAGTTCAGCGGAGGGAGTCCAAGAGACCCAGTACTTC.